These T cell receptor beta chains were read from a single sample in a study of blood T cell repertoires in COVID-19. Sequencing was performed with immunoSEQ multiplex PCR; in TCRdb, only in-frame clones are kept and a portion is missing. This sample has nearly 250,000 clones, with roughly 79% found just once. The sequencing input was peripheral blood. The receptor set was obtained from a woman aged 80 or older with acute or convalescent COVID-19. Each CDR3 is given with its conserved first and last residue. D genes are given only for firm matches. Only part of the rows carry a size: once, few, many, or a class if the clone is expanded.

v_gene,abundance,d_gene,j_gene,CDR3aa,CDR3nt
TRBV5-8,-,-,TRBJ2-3,CASSLMGGSTDTQYF,TGTGCCAGCAGCTTGATGGGCGGGAGCACAGATACGCAGTATTTT
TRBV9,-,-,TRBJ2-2,CASSVEGSPGELFF,TGTGCCAGCAGCGTAGAGGGGTCTCCCGGGGAGCTGTTTTTT
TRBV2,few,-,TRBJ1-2,CASSGGPGRNYGYTF,TGTGCCAGCAGTGGGGGGCCAGGTCGGAACTATGGCTACACCTTC
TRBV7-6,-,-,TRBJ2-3,CASSPTSEYADTQYF,TGTGCCAGCAGCCCGACGTCGGAGTATGCAGATACGCAGTATTTT
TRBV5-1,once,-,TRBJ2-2,CASSPYTDTGELFF,TGCGCCAGCAGCCCCTACACAGACACCGGGGAGCTGTTTTTT
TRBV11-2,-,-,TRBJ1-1,CASSFTGNTEAFF,TGTGCCAGCAGCTTCACAGGGAACACTGAAGCTTTCTTT
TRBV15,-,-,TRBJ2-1,CATSRVQVRLNEQFF,TGTGCCACCAGCAGAGTACAGGTCCGCCTCAATGAGCAGTTCTTC
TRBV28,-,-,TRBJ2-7,CASSLQSYEQYF,TGTGCCAGCAGTTTACAGTCCTACGAGCAGTACTTC
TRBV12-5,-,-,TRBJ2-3,CASGRTSTDTQYF,TGTGCTAGTGGAAGGACTTCCACAGATACGCAGTATTTT
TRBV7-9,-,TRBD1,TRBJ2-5,CASSLRGQGQETQYF,TGTGCCAGCAGCTTAAGAGGACAGGGCCAAGAGACCCAGTACTTC
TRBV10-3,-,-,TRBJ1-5,CAISESTRGAGQPQHF,TGTGCCATCAGTGAGTCGACTCGGGGGGCGGGTCAGCCCCAGCATTTT
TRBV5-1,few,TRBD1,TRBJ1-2,CASSLQTGGADGYTF,TGCGCCAGCAGCTTGCAGACAGGGGGCGCGGATGGCTACACCTTC
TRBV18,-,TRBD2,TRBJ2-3,CASSPGTSGTADTQYF,TGTGCCAGCTCACCGGGGACTAGCGGGACGGCAGATACGCAGTATTTT